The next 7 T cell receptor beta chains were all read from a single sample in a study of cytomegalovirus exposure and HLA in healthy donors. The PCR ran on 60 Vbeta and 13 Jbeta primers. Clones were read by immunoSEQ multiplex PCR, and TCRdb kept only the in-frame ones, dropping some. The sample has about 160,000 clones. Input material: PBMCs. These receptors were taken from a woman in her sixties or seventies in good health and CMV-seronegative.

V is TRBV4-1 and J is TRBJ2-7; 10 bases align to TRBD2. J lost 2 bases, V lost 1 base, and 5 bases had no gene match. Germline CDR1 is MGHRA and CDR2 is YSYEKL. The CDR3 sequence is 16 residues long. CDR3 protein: CASSQASGGAPYEQYF. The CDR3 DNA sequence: TGCGCCAGCAGCCAAGCTAGCGGGGGAGCACCCTACGAGCAGTACTTC.

The CDR3 reads CASSFSTPYEQYF. CDR3 coding DNA: TGCGCCAGCAGCTTTTCCACTCCTTACGAGCAGTACTTC. The chain employs TRBV5-1 and TRBJ2-7; D gene ambiguous. The CDR3 extends over 13 amino acids. The V and J ends lost 2 bases and 4 bases respectively, with 10 bases between them. Germline CDR1 is SGHRS and CDR2 is YFSETQ.

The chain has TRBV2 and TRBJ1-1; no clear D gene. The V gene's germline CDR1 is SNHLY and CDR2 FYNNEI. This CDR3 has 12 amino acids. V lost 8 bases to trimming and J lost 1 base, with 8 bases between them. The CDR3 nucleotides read TGTGCCAGCCGGAGGGAGAACACTGAAGCTTTCTTT. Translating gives CASRRENTEAFF. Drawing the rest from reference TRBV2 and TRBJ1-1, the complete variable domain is EPEVTQTPSHQVTQMGQEVILRCVPISNHLYFYWYRQILGQKVEFLVSFYNNEISEKSEIFDDQFSVERPDGSNFTLKIRSTKLEDSAMYFCASRRENTEAFFGQGTRLTVV.

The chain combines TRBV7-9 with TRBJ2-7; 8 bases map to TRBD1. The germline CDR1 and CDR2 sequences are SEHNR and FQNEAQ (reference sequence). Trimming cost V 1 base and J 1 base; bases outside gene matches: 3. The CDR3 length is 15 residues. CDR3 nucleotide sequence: TGTGCCAGCAGCTTAGGGACAGGGCCTTCCTACGAGCAGTACTTC. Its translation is CASSLGTGPSYEQYF.

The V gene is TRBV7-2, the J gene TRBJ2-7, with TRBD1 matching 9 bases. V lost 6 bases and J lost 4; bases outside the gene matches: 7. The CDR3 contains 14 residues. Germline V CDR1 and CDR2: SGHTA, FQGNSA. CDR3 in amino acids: CASRSPGQGYEQYF. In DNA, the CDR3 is TGTGCCAGCAGATCTCCGGGACAGGGTTACGAGCAGTACTTC.

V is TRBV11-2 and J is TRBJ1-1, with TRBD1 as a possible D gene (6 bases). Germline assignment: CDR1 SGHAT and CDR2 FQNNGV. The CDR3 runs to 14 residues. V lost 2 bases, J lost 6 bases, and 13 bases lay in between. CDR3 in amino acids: CASSLPQGRAEAFF. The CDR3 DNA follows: TGTGCCAGCAGCTTACCACAGGGAAGAGCTGAAGCTTTCTTT.

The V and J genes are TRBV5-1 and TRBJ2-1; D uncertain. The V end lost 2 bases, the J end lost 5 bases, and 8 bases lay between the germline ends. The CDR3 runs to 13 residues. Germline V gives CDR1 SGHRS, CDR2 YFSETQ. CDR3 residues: CASSFTVDNEQFF. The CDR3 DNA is TGCGCCAGCAGCTTCACTGTCGACAATGAGCAGTTCTTC.